Presented here are 17 T cell receptor beta chains from one specimen sequenced in a study of OX40 agonist ivuxolimab in advanced cancers. Library construction relied on the immunoSEQ multiplex PCR assay. TCRdb's version of the immuneACCESS table is confined to in-frame rearrangements and falls short of the full clone set. An unresolved V gene accounts for under half of the shortfall where checked; the remainder is of unknown origin. This sample is represented by about 54,000 clones; roughly 90% of them were singletons. The biggest ten clones account for over 1.1% of the sample. Sequencing used CD4+ or CD8+ T cells sorted from blood, obtained in a trial of the OX40 agonist ivuxolimab. These receptors all stem from an adult with an advanced solid tumor such as melanoma, head and neck, liver or kidney cancer.

The rearrangement uses TRBV10-3 and TRBJ2-5; 9 bases match TRBD1. The tail of the sequence fits TRBJ2-7 better, so the J call may be wrong. Germline-derived CDR1 and CDR2 are ENHRY and SYGVKD. The CDR3 covers 14 residues. CDR3 nucleotides: TGTGCCGCTCAGAAGACAGGGGGGACCTACGAGCAGTACTTC. This gives the protein CAAQKTGGTYEQYF.

The chain recombines TRBV7-3 with TRBJ1-2, with D hard to call. The CDR3 contains 13 residues. V was trimmed by 6 bases and J by 6 bases, leaving 14 bases between them. Germline values: CDR1 SGHTA, CDR2 FQGTGA. The CDR3 bases are TGTGCCAGCAGTTTAGGACCCGGTGATGGCTACACCTTC. Translated: CASSLGPGDGYTF.

This chain connects TRBV10-1 to TRBJ2-3, with 8 bases lining up with TRBD2. The V segment lost 6 bases and the J segment 0 bases; nucleotides outside the gene matches: 11. Germline CDR1 reads WNHNN; CDR2 reads SYGVQD (reference sequence). The CDR3 is made up of 17 amino acids. CDR3: CASSPMLTSASTDTQYF. As DNA, the CDR3 is TGCGCCAGCAGCCCCATGCTGACTAGCGCGAGCACAGATACGCAGTATTTT.

This clone has only one observation. The rearrangement uses TRBV9 and TRBJ2-3; D unresolved. The CDR3 covers 14 residues. The germline V and J ends were trimmed by 0 bases and 0 bases, with 5 bases remaining between them. From germline, CDR1 is SGDLS and CDR2 YYNGEE. The CDR3 spells CASSVASSTDTQYF. CDR3 sequence (DNA): TGTGCCAGCAGCGTAGCGAGTAGCACAGATACGCAGTATTTT.

The chain carries TRBV18 and TRBJ1-5; D may be TRBD1 (6 bases). The V gene lost 3 bases and the J gene lost 0 bases, with 12 bases spanning the gap. The CDR3 runs to 16 residues. Germline V lookup: CDR1 KGHSH, CDR2 LQKENI. CDR3 nucleotide sequence: TGTGCCAGCTCACCCGGACAGTACAATAGCAATCAGCCCCAGCATTTT. It codes for CASSPGQYNSNQPQHF.

The CDR3: CASSPTGTGYGYTF. The CDR3 region has the DNA TGTGCCAGCAGCCCTACCGGGACGGGTTATGGCTACACCTTC. V is TRBV11-1 and J is TRBJ1-2; possible D gene TRBD1, 5 bases. The V end was cut by 5 bases, the J end by 5 bases, with 15 bases between. Germline V gene lookup returns CDR1 SGHAT and CDR2 FQDESV (reference sequence). The CDR3 consists of 14 residues.

This clone occurred a few times. The chain employs TRBV6-5 and TRBJ1-5; D remains ambiguous. Germline V CDR1 and CDR2: MNHEY, SVGAGI. V was pared by 6 bases and J by 0 bases, with 12 bases between. CDR3 length equals 15 residues. CDR3 nucleotide sequence: TGTGCCAGCAGGCGGCCCAACCATAGCAATCAGCCCCAGCATTTT. Translated, it gives CASRRPNHSNQPQHF.

The chain uses TRBV30 and TRBJ2-4, with D perhaps matching TRBD1 (7 bases). The length of the CDR3 is 16 residues. CDR1 and CDR2 from the germline V gene are GTSNPN and SVGIG (reference sequence). The V gene lost 1 base and the J gene lost 0 bases, with 13 bases spanning the gap. In DNA form, the CDR3 reads TGTGCCTGGAGTGACCGACAGGGACTAGCCAAAAACATTCAGTACTTC. As protein: CAWSDRQGLAKNIQYF.

V gene TRBV5-4 combines with J gene TRBJ2-5, with unresolved D. This CDR3 is built from 13 residues. Trimming shortened V by 3 bases and J by 1 base, and 7 bases separated the two germline ends. The germline V gene encodes CDR1 SGHNT and CDR2 YYREEE (reference sequence). The DNA of the CDR3 is TGTGCCAGCAGCTCAGCGAGCCAAGAGACCCAGTACTTC. It encodes CASSSASQETQYF.

This chain joins TRBV6-4 and TRBJ2-3; D may match TRBD1 or TRBD2 (5 bases each). Trimming left V 5 bases short and J 2 bases short, with 17 bases between. Germline V gives CDR1 MRHNA, CDR2 SNTAGT. This CDR3 is 16 amino acids long. The CDR3 protein is CASSLTSGADTDTQYF. CDR3 in DNA: TGTGCCAGCAGTCTCACCTCCGGGGCAGACACAGATACGCAGTATTTT.

The chain employs TRBV5-1 and TRBJ2-7, with TRBD1 matching over 7 bases. V shed 4 bases, J shed 3 bases, and the junction held 10 bases outside the gene matches. Germline V gene data show CDR1 as SGHRS and CDR2 as YFSETQ. The CDR3 totals 15 residues. CDR3 protein: CASSPGGTVDYEQYF. The CDR3 coding sequence is TGCGCCAGCAGCCCGGGTGGGACAGTGGACTACGAGCAGTACTTC.

This rearrangement joins TRBV6-1 to TRBJ1-5; D is perhaps TRBD1 (6 bases). Per germline, CDR1 MNHNS and CDR2 SASEGT. Trimming removed 6 bases from V and 0 bases from J, with 12 bases in between. The CDR3 is 15 residues long. DNA for the CDR3: TGTGCCAGCAGAGTCGGGACAAATAGCAATCAGCCCCAGCATTTT. Translation gives CASRVGTNSNQPQHF.

The chain combines TRBV10-3 with TRBJ1-4, with TRBD1 matching 7 bases. Per germline, CDR1 ENHRY and CDR2 SYGVKD. The length of the CDR3 is 14 residues. Trimming at V came to 6 bases and at J to 2 bases, leaving 3 bases not matched to a gene. In DNA, the CDR3 is TGTGCCATCAGACCGGGACAGACTAATGAAAAACTGTTTTTT. Protein sequence: CAIRPGQTNEKLFF.

The rearrangement joins TRBV6-5 to TRBJ1-1, with 8 bases identical to TRBD1. V gave up 7 bases and J gave up 5 bases; unmatched junction bases: 9. Germline V gene lookup returns CDR1 MNHEY and CDR2 SVGAGI. This CDR3 has 14 residues. CDR3 in amino acids: CASIKDRVGTEAFF. DNA for the CDR3: TGTGCCAGCATCAAGGACAGGGTGGGAACTGAAGCTTTCTTT.

The gene calls are TRBV19 and TRBJ1-5, with TRBD1 identical over 7 bases. After removal of 4 bases from V and 3 bases from J, the junction contained 3 bases not matched to a gene. CDR1 and CDR2 from the germline V gene are LNHDA and SQIVND (reference sequence). This CDR3 has 14 amino acids. The DNA for the CDR3 is TGTGCCAGTAGTAGGGGGACAGCCAATCAGCCCCAGCATTTT. Encoded protein: CASSRGTANQPQHF.

As for this clone: One end of the junction fails to match germline, which may point to a read error. V usage is TRBV7-7 and J usage is TRBJ2-3, with 7 bases fitting TRBD1. CDR1 and CDR2 from the germline V gene are SSHAT and FNYEAQ (reference sequence). This CDR3 contains 15 residues. The DNA for the CDR3 is TGTGCTAGCAGCTTAGGGGACAGCTACACAGATACGCAGTATTTT. Translating it yields CASSLGDSYTDTQYF.

The V gene is TRBV10-2, the J gene TRBJ1-1; D call uncertain. Trimming stripped 0 bases from V and 1 base from J, with 9 bases between. The CDR3 has 15 residues. The V gene's germline CDR1 is WSHSY and CDR2 SAAADI. The DNA of the CDR3 is TGCGCCAGCAGTGAGTCCAATGGAGGGAACACTGAAGCTTTCTTT. Protein: CASSESNGGNTEAFF.